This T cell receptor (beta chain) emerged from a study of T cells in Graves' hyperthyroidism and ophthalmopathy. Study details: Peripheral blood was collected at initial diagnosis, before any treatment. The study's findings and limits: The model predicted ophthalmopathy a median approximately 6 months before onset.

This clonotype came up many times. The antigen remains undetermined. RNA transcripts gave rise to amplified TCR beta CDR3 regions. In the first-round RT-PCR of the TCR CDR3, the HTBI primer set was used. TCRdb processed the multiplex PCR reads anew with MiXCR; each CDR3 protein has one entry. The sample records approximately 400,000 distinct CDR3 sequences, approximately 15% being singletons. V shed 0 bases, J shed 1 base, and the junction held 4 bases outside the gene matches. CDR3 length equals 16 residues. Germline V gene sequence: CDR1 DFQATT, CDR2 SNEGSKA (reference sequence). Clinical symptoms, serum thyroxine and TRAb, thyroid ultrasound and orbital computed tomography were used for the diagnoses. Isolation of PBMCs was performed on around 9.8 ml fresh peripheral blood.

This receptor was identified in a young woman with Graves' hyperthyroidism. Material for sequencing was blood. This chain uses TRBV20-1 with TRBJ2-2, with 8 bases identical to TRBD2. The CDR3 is CSARDAGGLNTGELFF. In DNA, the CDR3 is TGCAGTGCTAGAGACGCGGGGGGACTGAACACCGGGGAGCTGTTTTTT.